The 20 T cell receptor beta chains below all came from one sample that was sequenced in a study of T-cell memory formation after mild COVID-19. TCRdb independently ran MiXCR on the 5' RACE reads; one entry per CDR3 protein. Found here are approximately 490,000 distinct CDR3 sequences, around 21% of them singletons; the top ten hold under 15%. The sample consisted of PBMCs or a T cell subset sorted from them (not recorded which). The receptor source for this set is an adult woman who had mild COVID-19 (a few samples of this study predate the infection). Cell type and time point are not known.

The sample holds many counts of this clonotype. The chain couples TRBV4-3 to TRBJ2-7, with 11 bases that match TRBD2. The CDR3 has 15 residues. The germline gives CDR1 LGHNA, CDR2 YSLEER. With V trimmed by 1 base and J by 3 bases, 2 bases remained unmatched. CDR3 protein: CASSQGTSGFYEQYF. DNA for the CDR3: TGCGCCAGCAGCCAAGGGACTAGCGGGTTCTACGAGCAGTACTTC.

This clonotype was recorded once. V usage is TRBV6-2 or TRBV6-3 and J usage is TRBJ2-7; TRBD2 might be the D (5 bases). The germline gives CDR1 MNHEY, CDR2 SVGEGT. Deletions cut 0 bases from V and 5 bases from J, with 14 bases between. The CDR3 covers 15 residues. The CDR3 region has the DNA TGTGCCAGCAGTTACTCGGCTGCGGCCGGGAACGAGCAGTACTTC. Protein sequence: CASSYSAAAGNEQYF.

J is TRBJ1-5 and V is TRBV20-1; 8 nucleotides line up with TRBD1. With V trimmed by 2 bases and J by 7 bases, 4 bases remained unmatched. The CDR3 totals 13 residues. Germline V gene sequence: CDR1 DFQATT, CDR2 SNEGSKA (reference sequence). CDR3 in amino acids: CSARKDRGQPQHF. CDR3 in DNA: TGCAGTGCTAGAAAAGACAGGGGCCAGCCCCAGCATTTT.

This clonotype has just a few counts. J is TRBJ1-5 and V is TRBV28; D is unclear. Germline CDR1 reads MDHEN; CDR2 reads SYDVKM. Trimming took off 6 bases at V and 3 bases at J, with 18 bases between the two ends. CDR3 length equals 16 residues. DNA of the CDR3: TGTGCCAGCAGCCCCATAGGAGGGAACCCCAATCAGCCCCAGCATTTT. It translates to CASSPIGGNPNQPQHF.

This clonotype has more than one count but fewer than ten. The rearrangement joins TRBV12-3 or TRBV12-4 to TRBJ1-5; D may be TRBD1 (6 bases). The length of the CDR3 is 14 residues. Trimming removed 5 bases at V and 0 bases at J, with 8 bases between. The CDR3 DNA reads TGTGCCAGCAGTATAGGGGGTAGCAATCAGCCCCAGCATTTT. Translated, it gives CASSIGGSNQPQHF.

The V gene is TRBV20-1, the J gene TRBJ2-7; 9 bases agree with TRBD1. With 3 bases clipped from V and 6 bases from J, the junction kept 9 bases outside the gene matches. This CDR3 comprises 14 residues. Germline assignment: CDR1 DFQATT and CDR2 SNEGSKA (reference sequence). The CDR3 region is CSASHRGTGFEQYF. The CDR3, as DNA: TGCAGTGCTAGCCACCGTGGGACAGGGTTCGAGCAGTACTTC.

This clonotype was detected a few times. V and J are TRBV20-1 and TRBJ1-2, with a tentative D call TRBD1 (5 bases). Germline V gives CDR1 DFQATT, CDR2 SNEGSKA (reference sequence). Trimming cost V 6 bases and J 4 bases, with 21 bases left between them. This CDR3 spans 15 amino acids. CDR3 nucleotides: TGCAGTGCGGACAAGGACGGGGGATCGGGCTATGGCTACACCTTC. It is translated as CSADKDGGSGYGYTF.

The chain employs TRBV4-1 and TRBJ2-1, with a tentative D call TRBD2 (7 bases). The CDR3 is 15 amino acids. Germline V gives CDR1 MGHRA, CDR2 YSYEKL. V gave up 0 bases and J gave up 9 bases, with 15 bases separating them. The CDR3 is CASSQDRAGAVEQFF. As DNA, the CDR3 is TGCGCCAGCAGCCAAGACCGGGCGGGGGCGGTTGAGCAGTTCTTC.

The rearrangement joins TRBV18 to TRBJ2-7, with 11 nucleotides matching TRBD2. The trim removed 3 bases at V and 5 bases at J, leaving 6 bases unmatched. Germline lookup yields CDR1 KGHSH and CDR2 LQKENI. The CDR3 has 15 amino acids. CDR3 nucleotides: TGTGCCAGCTCACCCCGGACTAGCGGGCGAAACGAGCAGTACTTC. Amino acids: CASSPRTSGRNEQYF.

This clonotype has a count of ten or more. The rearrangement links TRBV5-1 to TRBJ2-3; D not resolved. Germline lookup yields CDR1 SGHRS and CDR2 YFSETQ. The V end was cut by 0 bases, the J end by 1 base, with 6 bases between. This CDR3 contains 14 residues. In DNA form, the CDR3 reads TGCGCCAGCAGCTTGGCGGCTGGCACAGATACGCAGTATTTT. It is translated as CASSLAAGTDTQYF.

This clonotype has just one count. The CDR3 loop reads CSARDTGGYNEQFF. For the CDR3, the DNA is TGCAGTGCTAGAGACACGGGGGGGTACAATGAGCAGTTCTTC. V usage is TRBV20-1 and J usage is TRBJ2-1, with 8 bases identical to TRBD2. Germline CDR1 DFQATT, CDR2 SNEGSKA (reference sequence). Trimming took 0 bases from V and 4 from J; bases not matched to a gene: 2. The CDR3 extends over 14 amino acids.

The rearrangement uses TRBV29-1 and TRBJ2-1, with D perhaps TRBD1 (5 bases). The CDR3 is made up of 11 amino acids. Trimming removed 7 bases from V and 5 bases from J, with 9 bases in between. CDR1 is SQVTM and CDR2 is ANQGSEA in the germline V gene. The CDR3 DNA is TGCAGCGCACAGGTTAACAATGAGCAGTTCTTC. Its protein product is CSAQVNNEQFF.

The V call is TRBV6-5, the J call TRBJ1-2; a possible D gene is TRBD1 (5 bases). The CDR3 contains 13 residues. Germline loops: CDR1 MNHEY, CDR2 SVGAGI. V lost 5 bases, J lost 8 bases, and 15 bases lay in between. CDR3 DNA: TGTGCCAGCAGTAACCACGGGGGAGAAGGCTACACCTTC. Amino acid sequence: CASSNHGGEGYTF.

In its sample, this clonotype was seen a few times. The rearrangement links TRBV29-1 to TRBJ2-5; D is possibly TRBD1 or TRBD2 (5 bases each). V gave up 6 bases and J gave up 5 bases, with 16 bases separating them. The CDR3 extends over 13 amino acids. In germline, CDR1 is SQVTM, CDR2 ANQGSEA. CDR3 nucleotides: TGCAGCGTCGCCCGGGACCCCGGGGAGACCCAGTACTTC. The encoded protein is CSVARDPGETQYF.

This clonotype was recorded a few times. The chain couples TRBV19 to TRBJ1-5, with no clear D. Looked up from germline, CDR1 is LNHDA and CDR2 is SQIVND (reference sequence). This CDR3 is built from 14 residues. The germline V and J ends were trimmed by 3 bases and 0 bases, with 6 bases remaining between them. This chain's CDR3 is CASSIYISNQPQHF. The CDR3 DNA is TGTGCCAGTAGTATTTATATTAGCAATCAGCCCCAGCATTTT.

The CDR3 is CSARDAGVTTQYF. In DNA, the CDR3 is TGCAGTGCTAGAGATGCGGGAGTCACTACGCAGTATTTT. V usage is TRBV20-1 and J usage is TRBJ2-3, with 7 positions matching TRBD2. V dropped 0 bases and J dropped 8; count of bases not matched to a gene: 5. The CDR3 sequence is 13 residues long. Per germline, CDR1 DFQATT and CDR2 SNEGSKA (reference sequence).

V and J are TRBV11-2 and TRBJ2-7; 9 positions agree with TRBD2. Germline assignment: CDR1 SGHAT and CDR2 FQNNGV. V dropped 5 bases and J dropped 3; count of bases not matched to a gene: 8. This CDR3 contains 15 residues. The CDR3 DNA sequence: TGTGCCAGCAGCCAAATGACTAGCGGCTTCTACGAGCAGTACTTC. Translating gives CASSQMTSGFYEQYF.

The CDR3 protein is CASRPFRWEEGGDVEAFF. The DNA of the CDR3 is TGTGCCAGCAGGCCGTTTCGGTGGGAGGAAGGGGGCGATGTAGAAGCTTTCTTT. V is TRBV27 and J is TRBJ1-1, with TRBD1 matching over 7 bases. After removal of 6 bases from V and 8 bases from J, the junction contained 24 bases not matched to a gene. This CDR3 has 18 amino acids. From germline, CDR1 is MNHEY and CDR2 SMNVEV (reference sequence).

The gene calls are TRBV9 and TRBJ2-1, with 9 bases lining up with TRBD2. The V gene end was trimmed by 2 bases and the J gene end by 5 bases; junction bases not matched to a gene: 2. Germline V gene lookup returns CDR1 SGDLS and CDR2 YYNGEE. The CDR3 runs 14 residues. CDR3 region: CASSVVAGDNEQFF. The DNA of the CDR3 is TGTGCCAGCAGCGTGGTAGCGGGGGACAATGAGCAGTTCTTC.

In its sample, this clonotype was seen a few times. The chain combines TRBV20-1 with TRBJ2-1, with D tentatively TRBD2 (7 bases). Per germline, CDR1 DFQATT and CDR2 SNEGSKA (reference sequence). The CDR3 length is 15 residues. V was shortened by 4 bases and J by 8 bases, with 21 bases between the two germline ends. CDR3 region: CSATDGGRLFYEQFF. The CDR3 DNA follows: TGCAGTGCTACCGACGGGGGGCGGCTTTTCTATGAGCAGTTCTTC.